This T cell receptor beta chain derives from a study of blood T cell repertoires in COVID-19 (dated by TCRdb to the early 2020s). Concerning the study at large: Samples covering the acute and convalescent phases of COVID-19 were provided by collaborators in the United States, Italy and Spain. The material from the prospective study consisted of cDNA or gDNA derived from T cells, B-cell-depleted T cells, or PBMCs. Subjects who had been exposed to COVID-19, were actively infected with it, or had recovered from it provided the deeply sampled blood TCRbeta repertoires that made up the dataset. The repertoires were released in a freely available public database intended as a resource for research on the immune response to SARS-CoV-2. The samples were drawn from two sources: the first 160 participants of the ongoing ImmuneRACE study, and 1,254 subjects contributed by 6 global collaborators. Sample metadata almost always included a de-identified subject ID, COVID-19 status, age in years and sex. Where available, HLA class I and class II types were obtained from metadata supplied by the sample provider rather than from assay-based typing. Overall study outcomes, separate from this receptor: How much clinical and demographic metadata was included differed by source and by participant, and the metadata was provided uncurated.

The germline V gene encodes CDR1 LGHNA and CDR2 YSLEER. V was cut back by 1 base and J by 4 bases, leaving a gap of 14 bases between them. Spanning cysteine to phenylalanine, the CDR3 consists of 15 amino acids. Just the 45-base CDR3 DNA is kept, in frame starting at base 1. TCRbeta CDR3 regions were amplified from genomic DNA using the immunoSEQ Assay, a bias-controlled multiplex PCR. The authors' analysis ran thus. The number of nucleated cells in each sample was estimated from the amplification of reference gene primers within the assay. Sequence reads were collapsed and filtered to measure the absolute abundance of every unique TCRbeta CDR3 rearrangement. For each sample, productive Simpson clonality was calculated by taking the square root of Simpson's diversity index across productive rearrangements. TCRdb provides this immuneACCESS table in a form limited to in-frame rearrangements. Some clones are lacking; in checked studies, under half of them reflect an unresolved V gene, and why the rest are absent is not known. V, J and clone size were drawn from that table, and D and trimming were deduced from the DNA. Present in this sample are approximately 26,000 clones, roughly three quarters of which were seen just once. The top ten hold over 12% of the sample.

In regard to this clone: Its antigen target is currently unknown. The sample holds no much larger clone one base away, and base qualities are not on file.

Each collaborating institution followed its own protocols to collect whole blood in K2EDTA tubes. For TCRbeta analysis, collaborators shipped samples in one of three forms: frozen whole blood, isolated PBMCs, or DNA extracted from either of those sample types. The specimen was peripheral blood. The chain was built from TRBV4-3 and TRBJ2-7; the D gene cannot be named for sure. The clonotype comes from a man at least 80 years old with active or convalescent COVID-19. The bases read TGCGCCAGCAGCCAAGGAACGGAGCCCCGGTACGAGCAGTACTTC. The resulting protein is CASSQGTEPRYEQYF.